This TCR beta chain was recovered during a study of T cell responses to AZD1222 COVID-19 vaccine. Study observations and caveats: Spike was spanned by vaccine-associated CD4 TCRs, with dominance at 160-218 and 743-854. Recipients of AZD1222 seropositive at baseline numbered only 5 or 6.

This CDR3 has 11 amino acids. Germline CDR1 reads SNHLY; CDR2 reads FYNNEI. V lost 8 bases and J 4 bases, leaving 8 bases between the germline ends. Clones were read by immunoSEQ multiplex PCR, and TCRdb kept only the in-frame ones, dropping some. The sample has about 130,000 clones, over 80% seen once. Notes on this clone: As yet, its antigen is unknown.

Sequences were derived from peripheral blood, sampled 28 days after the second AZD1222 dose. The chain combines TRBV2 with TRBJ1-1; D gene ambiguous. The TCR was taken from an adult who received the AZD1222 COVID-19 vaccine. The CDR3 DNA reads as TGTGCCAGCGGGAGGAGCACTGAAGCTTTCTTT. Translating it yields CASGRSTEAFF. Combining the CDR3 with reference TRBV2 and TRBJ1-1 gives the whole variable domain EPEVTQTPSHQVTQMGQEVILRCVPISNHLYFYWYRQILGQKVEFLVSFYNNEISEKSEIFDDQFSVERPDGSNFTLKIRSTKLEDSAMYFCASGRSTEAFFGQGTRLTVV.